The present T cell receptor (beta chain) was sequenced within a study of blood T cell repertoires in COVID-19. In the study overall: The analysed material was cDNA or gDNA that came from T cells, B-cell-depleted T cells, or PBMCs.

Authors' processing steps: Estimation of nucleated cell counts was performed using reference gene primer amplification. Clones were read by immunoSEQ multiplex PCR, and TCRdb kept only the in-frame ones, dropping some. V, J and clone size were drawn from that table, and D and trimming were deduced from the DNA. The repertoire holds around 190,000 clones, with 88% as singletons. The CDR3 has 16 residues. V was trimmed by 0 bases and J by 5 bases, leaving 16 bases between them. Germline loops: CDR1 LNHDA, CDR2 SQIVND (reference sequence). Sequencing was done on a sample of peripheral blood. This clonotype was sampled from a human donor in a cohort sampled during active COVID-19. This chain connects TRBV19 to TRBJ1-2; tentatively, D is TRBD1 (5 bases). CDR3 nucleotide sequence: TGTGCCAGTAGTATAGATGGTACAGGTGGCTCTTATGGCTACACCTTC. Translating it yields CASSIDGTGGSYGYTF.